The rows below give T cell receptor beta chains drawn from one sample of a study of blood T cell repertoires in COVID-19. Only in-frame clones appear in the TCRdb table, and some are missing; sequencing was by immunoSEQ multiplex PCR. The data contain tens of thousands of clones, 70% to 90% of them singletons. The specimen was peripheral blood. All receptors come from a man in his 70s with active or convalescent COVID-19. Each CDR3 is given with its conserved first and last residue. Each record gives: CDR3 length, clone size, D gene, J gene, V gene, CDR3 protein, CDR3 DNA. D genes are given only for firm matches. Expanded clones get a size class; other rows say once, few or many, or leave the size out.

CDR3 length: 11; clone size: NA; D gene: NA; J gene: TRBJ1-2; V gene: TRBV25-1; CDR3 protein: CASSLAFYYTF; CDR3 DNA: TGTGCCAGCAGTCTTGCTTTCTACTACACCTTC
CDR3 length: 16; clone size: NA; D gene: TRBD1; J gene: TRBJ1-4; V gene: TRBV4-3; CDR3 protein: CASSPKWTGGKEKLFF; CDR3 DNA: TGCGCCAGCAGCCCAAAATGGACAGGGGGCAAAGAAAAACTGTTTTTT
CDR3 length: 21; clone size: NA; D gene: TRBD1; J gene: TRBJ2-7; V gene: TRBV6-2/TRBV6-3; CDR3 protein: CASSYSIRGSKGATRHYEQYF; CDR3 DNA: TGTGCCAGCAGTTACTCGATACGCGGATCGAAGGGGGCAACTCGGCACTACGAGCAGTACTTC
CDR3 length: 15; clone size: NA; D gene: NA; J gene: TRBJ1-1; V gene: TRBV18; CDR3 protein: CASSPLTGPNTEAFF; CDR3 DNA: TGTGCCAGCTCACCATTAACAGGGCCGAACACTGAAGCTTTCTTT
CDR3 length: 15; clone size: NA; D gene: NA; J gene: TRBJ2-4; V gene: TRBV5-6; CDR3 protein: CASSLVSRAKNIQYF; CDR3 DNA: TGTGCCAGCAGCTTGGTCTCCAGGGCCAAAAACATTCAGTACTTC
CDR3 length: 12; clone size: NA; D gene: NA; J gene: TRBJ1-2; V gene: TRBV28; CDR3 protein: CASTLGAYGYTF; CDR3 DNA: TGTGCATCTACACTGGGGGCCTATGGCTACACCTTC
CDR3 length: 17; clone size: NA; D gene: TRBD2; J gene: TRBJ2-5; V gene: TRBV3-1/TRBV3-2; CDR3 protein: CASTPRERGGYQETQYF; CDR3 DNA: TGTGCCAGCACCCCCCGGGAGCGGGGGGGGTACCAAGAGACCCAGTACTTC
CDR3 length: 14; clone size: NA; D gene: TRBD2; J gene: TRBJ2-1; V gene: TRBV10-2; CDR3 protein: CASRTSGLDNEQFF; CDR3 DNA: TGCGCCAGCAGAACTAGCGGGTTGGACAATGAGCAGTTCTTC
CDR3 length: 16; clone size: NA; D gene: NA; J gene: TRBJ2-3; V gene: TRBV11-2; CDR3 protein: CASSLGKGVSTDTQYF; CDR3 DNA: TGTGCCAGCAGCTTGGGCAAAGGGGTTAGCACAGATACGCAGTATTTT
CDR3 length: 17; clone size: NA; D gene: TRBD2; J gene: TRBJ2-1; V gene: TRBV29-1; CDR3 protein: CSVLGLAGGSSYNEQFF; CDR3 DNA: TGCAGCGTTCTAGGCCTAGCGGGGGGGAGCTCCTACAATGAGCAGTTCTTC
CDR3 length: 14; clone size: NA; D gene: NA; J gene: TRBJ2-4; V gene: TRBV6-2/TRBV6-3; CDR3 protein: CASSRGEPPNIQYF; CDR3 DNA: TGTGCCAGCAGTCGCGGCGAACCCCCAAACATTCAGTACTTC
CDR3 length: 16; clone size: NA; D gene: TRBD1; J gene: TRBJ1-4; V gene: TRBV5-1; CDR3 protein: CASSLNTGVPNEKLFF; CDR3 DNA: TGCGCCAGCAGCTTAAACACAGGGGTCCCTAATGAAAAACTGTTTTTT
CDR3 length: 14; clone size: NA; D gene: NA; J gene: TRBJ2-7; V gene: TRBV7-9; CDR3 protein: CASSFMGQDHEQYF; CDR3 DNA: TGTGCCAGCAGCTTCATGGGGCAAGATCACGAGCAGTACTTC
CDR3 length: 15; clone size: NA; D gene: TRBD1; J gene: TRBJ2-5; V gene: TRBV5-4; CDR3 protein: CASSFPGTGEETQYF; CDR3 DNA: TGTGCCAGCAGCTTTCCCGGGACAGGGGAAGAGACCCAGTACTTC
CDR3 length: 21; clone size: NA; D gene: TRBD2; J gene: TRBJ2-7; V gene: TRBV12-5; CDR3 protein: CASGLAPKYSLSGGGAYEQYF; CDR3 DNA: TGTGCTAGTGGTTTGGCCCCAAAATACAGCCTAAGTGGGGGAGGGGCTTACGAGCAGTACTTC
CDR3 length: 13; clone size: NA; D gene: NA; J gene: TRBJ1-5; V gene: TRBV5-1; CDR3 protein: CASSLAPYQPQHF; CDR3 DNA: TGCGCCAGCAGCTTGGCCCCTTATCAGCCCCAGCATTTT
CDR3 length: 13; clone size: NA; D gene: NA; J gene: TRBJ1-2; V gene: TRBV27; CDR3 protein: CASSEYTGIGYTF; CDR3 DNA: TGTGCCAGCAGTGAATATACAGGGATCGGCTACACCTTC
CDR3 length: 13; clone size: NA; D gene: NA; J gene: TRBJ1-2; V gene: TRBV10-1; CDR3 protein: CASSEGQNYGYTF; CDR3 DNA: TGCGCCAGCAGTGAGGGGCAGAACTATGGCTACACCTTC
CDR3 length: 15; clone size: NA; D gene: NA; J gene: TRBJ2-3; V gene: TRBV28; CDR3 protein: CASSLLQGWTDTQYF; CDR3 DNA: TGTGCCAGCAGTTTATTACAGGGATGGACAGATACGCAGTATTTT
CDR3 length: 12; clone size: NA; D gene: NA; J gene: TRBJ1-2; V gene: TRBV4-2; CDR3 protein: CASSRDTYGYTF; CDR3 DNA: TGTGCCAGCAGCCGGGACACCTATGGCTACACCTTC
CDR3 length: 11; clone size: NA; D gene: NA; J gene: TRBJ2-2; V gene: TRBV20-1; CDR3 protein: CSATNTGELFF; CDR3 DNA: TGCAGTGCCACAAACACCGGGGAGCTGTTTTTT
CDR3 length: 17; clone size: NA; D gene: NA; J gene: TRBJ1-1; V gene: TRBV18; CDR3 protein: CASSPGKKGGGDTEAFF; CDR3 DNA: TGTGCCAGCTCACCAGGGAAAAAGGGCGGGGGGGACACTGAAGCTTTCTTT
CDR3 length: 20; clone size: once; D gene: NA; J gene: TRBJ1-5; V gene: TRBV19; CDR3 protein: CASSSPRASPAVYSNQPQHF; CDR3 DNA: TGTGCCAGTAGTTCTCCTAGAGCCTCCCCTGCCGTTTATAGCAATCAGCCCCAGCATTTT
CDR3 length: 12; clone size: NA; D gene: NA; J gene: TRBJ2-2; V gene: TRBV29-1; CDR3 protein: CSHSTGTGELFF; CDR3 DNA: TGCAGCCATTCCACAGGAACCGGGGAGCTGTTTTTT
CDR3 length: 16; clone size: NA; D gene: TRBD2; J gene: TRBJ2-3; V gene: TRBV5-1; CDR3 protein: CASSLAGGGGSDTQYF; CDR3 DNA: TGCGCCAGCAGCTTGGCCGGGGGCGGGGGGTCAGATACGCAGTATTTT
CDR3 length: 15; clone size: few; D gene: NA; J gene: TRBJ1-3; V gene: TRBV5-1; CDR3 protein: CASSSGTYSGNTIYF; CDR3 DNA: TGCGCCAGCAGCTCCGGGACATACTCTGGAAACACCATATATTTT
CDR3 length: 16; clone size: NA; D gene: TRBD1; J gene: TRBJ1-2; V gene: TRBV5-6; CDR3 protein: CASRLPGTGGGYGYTF; CDR3 DNA: TGTGCCAGCAGATTACCCGGGACAGGGGGAGGCTATGGCTACACCTTC
CDR3 length: 15; clone size: NA; D gene: TRBD1; J gene: TRBJ2-1; V gene: TRBV4-3; CDR3 protein: CASSFGQGSYNEQFF; CDR3 DNA: TGCGCCAGCAGCTTCGGACAGGGGAGCTACAATGAGCAGTTCTTC
CDR3 length: 14; clone size: NA; D gene: NA; J gene: TRBJ1-4; V gene: TRBV7-9; CDR3 protein: CASSLPAANEKLFF; CDR3 DNA: TGTGCCAGCAGCTTACCCGCTGCGAATGAAAAACTGTTTTTT
CDR3 length: 14; clone size: NA; D gene: NA; J gene: TRBJ2-7; V gene: TRBV27; CDR3 protein: CASSLSSRGYEQYF; CDR3 DNA: TGTGCCAGCAGTTTATCTTCCAGAGGCTACGAGCAGTACTTC
CDR3 length: 13; clone size: NA; D gene: NA; J gene: TRBJ1-1; V gene: TRBV27; CDR3 protein: CASSLGGGGEAFF; CDR3 DNA: TGTGCCAGCAGTTTAGGGGGGGGAGGTGAAGCTTTCTTT
CDR3 length: 14; clone size: NA; D gene: TRBD1; J gene: TRBJ1-2; V gene: TRBV7-2; CDR3 protein: CASSPVGTGGGYTF; CDR3 DNA: TGTGCCAGCAGCCCGGTGGGGACAGGGGGCGGCTACACCTTC
CDR3 length: 15; clone size: NA; D gene: TRBD2; J gene: TRBJ2-3; V gene: TRBV19; CDR3 protein: CASSIWSGGTDTQYF; CDR3 DNA: TGTGCCAGTAGTATTTGGAGCGGGGGCACAGATACGCAGTATTTT
CDR3 length: 14; clone size: NA; D gene: NA; J gene: TRBJ1-2; V gene: TRBV2; CDR3 protein: CASSTRDVRYGYTF; CDR3 DNA: TGTGCCAGCAGTACCCGGGATGTCCGTTATGGCTACACCTTC
CDR3 length: 13; clone size: once; D gene: NA; J gene: TRBJ1-2; V gene: TRBV5-1; CDR3 protein: CASSLVGGYGYTF; CDR3 DNA: TGCGCCAGCAGCTTGGTAGGGGGCTATGGCTACACCTTC
CDR3 length: 16; clone size: NA; D gene: NA; J gene: TRBJ1-4; V gene: TRBV5-1; CDR3 protein: CASSAGIIATNEKLFF; CDR3 DNA: TGCGCCAGCAGCGCGGGAATCATTGCAACTAATGAAAAACTGTTTTTT
CDR3 length: 18; clone size: NA; D gene: NA; J gene: TRBJ2-4; V gene: TRBV18; CDR3 protein: CASPNPQGTRLAKNIQYF; CDR3 DNA: TGTGCCAGCCCAAACCCGCAGGGAACCAGGCTAGCCAAAAACATTCAGTACTTC
CDR3 length: 12; clone size: NA; D gene: NA; J gene: TRBJ1-4; V gene: TRBV29-1; CDR3 protein: CSVGQPNEKLFF; CDR3 DNA: TGCAGCGTTGGACAGCCTAATGAAAAACTGTTTTTT
CDR3 length: 13; clone size: NA; D gene: TRBD1; J gene: TRBJ2-3; V gene: TRBV30; CDR3 protein: CAFSTGLTDTQYF; CDR3 DNA: TGTGCCTTCTCGACAGGGCTGACAGATACGCAGTATTTT
CDR3 length: 12; clone size: few; D gene: TRBD1; J gene: TRBJ1-3; V gene: TRBV10-3; CDR3 protein: CAISARQGHIYF; CDR3 DNA: TGTGCCATCAGTGCCCGACAGGGGCACATATATTTT
CDR3 length: 16; clone size: NA; D gene: NA; J gene: TRBJ2-7; V gene: TRBV7-2; CDR3 protein: CASSLVGAGALYEQYF; CDR3 DNA: TGTGCCAGCAGCTTAGTGGGGGCGGGGGCCCTCTACGAGCAGTACTTC
CDR3 length: 14; clone size: NA; D gene: TRBD1; J gene: TRBJ1-6; V gene: TRBV11-3; CDR3 protein: CASSPGTGNSPLHF; CDR3 DNA: TGTGCCAGCAGCCCGGGGACAGGGAATTCACCCCTCCACTTT
CDR3 length: 14; clone size: NA; D gene: TRBD1; J gene: TRBJ2-1; V gene: TRBV19; CDR3 protein: CASSPLDRGNEQFF; CDR3 DNA: TGTGCCAGTAGTCCATTGGACAGGGGCAATGAGCAGTTCTTC
CDR3 length: 13; clone size: few; D gene: TRBD1; J gene: TRBJ1-1; V gene: TRBV29-1; CDR3 protein: CSVQGAMNTEAFF; CDR3 DNA: TGCAGCGTTCAGGGGGCCATGAACACTGAAGCTTTCTTT
CDR3 length: 13; clone size: NA; D gene: TRBD1; J gene: TRBJ1-6; V gene: TRBV19; CDR3 protein: CASETGANSPLHF; CDR3 DNA: TGTGCCAGTGAAACAGGGGCTAATTCACCCCTCCACTTT
CDR3 length: 14; clone size: NA; D gene: TRBD1; J gene: TRBJ1-2; V gene: TRBV5-6; CDR3 protein: CASSSPTGHYGYTF; CDR3 DNA: TGTGCCAGCAGCTCCCCGACAGGGCACTATGGCTACACCTTC
CDR3 length: 12; clone size: NA; D gene: NA; J gene: TRBJ1-1; V gene: TRBV12-3/TRBV12-4; CDR3 protein: CASSPNSREAFF; CDR3 DNA: TGTGCCAGCAGTCCGAACTCCAGGGAAGCTTTCTTT
CDR3 length: 14; clone size: NA; D gene: NA; J gene: TRBJ1-1; V gene: TRBV14; CDR3 protein: CASSRFRGNTEAFF; CDR3 DNA: TGTGCCAGCAGCCGGTTTAGGGGGAACACTGAAGCTTTCTTT
CDR3 length: 15; clone size: NA; D gene: TRBD1; J gene: TRBJ1-5; V gene: TRBV6-5; CDR3 protein: CASSPSTGRNQPQHF; CDR3 DNA: TGTGCCAGCAGTCCTTCGACAGGGAGGAATCAGCCCCAGCATTTT
CDR3 length: 16; clone size: NA; D gene: TRBD1; J gene: TRBJ2-7; V gene: TRBV4-2; CDR3 protein: CASSQDGTGSPYEQYF; CDR3 DNA: TGTGCCAGCAGCCAAGATGGGACAGGGAGCCCCTACGAGCAGTACTTC
CDR3 length: 17; clone size: once; D gene: NA; J gene: TRBJ1-1; V gene: TRBV7-3; CDR3 protein: CASSLRRGAPGVTEAFF; CDR3 DNA: TGTGCCAGCAGCTTAAGGAGGGGTGCGCCCGGTGTCACTGAAGCTTTCTTT
CDR3 length: 16; clone size: NA; D gene: TRBD1; J gene: TRBJ2-2; V gene: TRBV28; CDR3 protein: CASSTRQGWGTGELFF; CDR3 DNA: TGTGCCAGCAGTACCCGACAGGGGTGGGGCACCGGGGAGCTGTTTTTT
CDR3 length: 13; clone size: NA; D gene: NA; J gene: TRBJ1-1; V gene: TRBV27; CDR3 protein: CASSLSGGTEAFF; CDR3 DNA: TGTGCCAGCAGTTTATCCGGGGGTACTGAAGCTTTCTTT
CDR3 length: 13; clone size: NA; D gene: NA; J gene: TRBJ2-7; V gene: TRBV2; CDR3 protein: CASSQLGTPEQYF; CDR3 DNA: TGTGCCAGCAGCCAACTCGGGACACCCGAGCAGTACTTC
CDR3 length: 14; clone size: NA; D gene: NA; J gene: TRBJ2-4; V gene: TRBV19; CDR3 protein: CASSIGKDKGIQYF; CDR3 DNA: TGTGCCAGTAGTATCGGCAAGGACAAGGGCATTCAGTACTTC
CDR3 length: 13; clone size: few; D gene: NA; J gene: TRBJ1-2; V gene: TRBV11-2; CDR3 protein: CASSADSRGGYTF; CDR3 DNA: TGTGCCAGCAGCGCCGATTCTAGAGGTGGCTACACCTTC
CDR3 length: 14; clone size: few; D gene: NA; J gene: TRBJ1-2; V gene: TRBV4-3; CDR3 protein: CASSQISGANGYTF; CDR3 DNA: TGCGCCAGCAGCCAAATATCAGGGGCTAATGGCTACACCTTC
CDR3 length: 13; clone size: NA; D gene: NA; J gene: TRBJ1-1; V gene: TRBV7-9; CDR3 protein: CASNVQENTEAFF; CDR3 DNA: TGTGCCAGCAACGTACAGGAGAACACTGAAGCTTTCTTT
CDR3 length: 12; clone size: NA; D gene: TRBD1; J gene: TRBJ2-3; V gene: TRBV5-5; CDR3 protein: CASSPWDRAQYF; CDR3 DNA: TGTGCCAGCTCCCCCTGGGACAGGGCGCAGTATTTT
CDR3 length: 16; clone size: NA; D gene: TRBD2; J gene: TRBJ2-1; V gene: TRBV6-6; CDR3 protein: CASSLISGGGYLEQFF; CDR3 DNA: TGTGCCAGCAGCCTAATTAGCGGGGGGGGATATCTTGAGCAGTTCTTC